This T cell receptor (beta chain) was captured by sequencing in a study of blood T cell repertoires in COVID-19. As for the study in general: Two consecutive negative NP/OP PCR tests, clearance, or resolved symptoms defined Cohort 3 recovery.

Sequencing used immunoSEQ multiplex PCR; TCRdb keeps in-frame clones, though not all of them. Here the sample spans about 190,000 clones, around 86% being singletons. This clonotype was sampled from a woman aged 40-49 years in a cohort exposed to, infected with or recovered from COVID-19 (not recorded which). The sequenced sample was PBMCs or T cells enriched from blood (not recorded which).

The CDR3 loop is CASSYGWRLSGPDTQYF. CDR3 in DNA: TGTGCCAGCAGTTATGGGTGGCGACTATCCGGCCCAGATACGCAGTATTTT. This chain joins TRBV6-2 or TRBV6-3 and TRBJ2-3, with TRBD2 as a possible D gene (5 bases). The germline CDR1 and CDR2 sequences are MNHEY and SVGEGT. This CDR3 region has 17 residues. Trimming shortened V by 3 bases and J by 4 bases, and 20 bases separated the two germline ends.